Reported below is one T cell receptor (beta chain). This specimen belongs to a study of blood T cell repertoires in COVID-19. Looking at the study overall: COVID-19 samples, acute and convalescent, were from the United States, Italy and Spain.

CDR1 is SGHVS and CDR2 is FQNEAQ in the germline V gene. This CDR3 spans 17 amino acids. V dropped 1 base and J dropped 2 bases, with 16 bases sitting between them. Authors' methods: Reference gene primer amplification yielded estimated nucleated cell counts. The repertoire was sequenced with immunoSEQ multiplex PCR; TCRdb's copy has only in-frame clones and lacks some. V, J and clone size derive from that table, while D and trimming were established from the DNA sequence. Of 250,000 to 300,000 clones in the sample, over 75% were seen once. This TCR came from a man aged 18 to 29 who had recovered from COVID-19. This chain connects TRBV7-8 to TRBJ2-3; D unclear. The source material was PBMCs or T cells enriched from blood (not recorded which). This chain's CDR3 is CASSLVSVWFDTDTQYF. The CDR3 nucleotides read TGTGCCAGCAGCTTAGTGAGCGTGTGGTTTGACACAGATACGCAGTATTTT.